The sequence of this T cell receptor (beta chain) was determined in a study of shared clonotypes between healthy human individuals (dated by TCRdb to the early 2020s). For context, the study as a whole: The cohort comprised two women and three men aged 18 to 49 years. For each donor, CD4 naive and CD4 memory were each given three plates, CD8 naive was given two plates, and CD8 memory was given one plate. The study deeply sequenced blood TCR repertoires of about 5 healthy adults to estimate repertoire size and the extent of clonotype sharing between individuals. To increase sequencing depth and limit assay-specific biases, TCR repertoire library preparation and sequencing were carried out by different laboratories using diverse techniques. Leukapheresis yielded between about 0.94 and 9 billion PBMCs per donor. Here is what the overall study found, with its caveats: Only blood was sampled, and tissue TCR repertoires likely differ from those in blood. When a handful of donors were compared, the shared fraction of clonotypes was about 5% for naive CD4, around 4% for naive CD8, 2% to 2.5% for memory CD4, and approximately 0.4% for memory CD8. Pairwise subsampling indicated that sequencing depth was expected to affect the degree of clonotype sharing among donors. Compared with non-shared clonotypes, clonotypes shared by all four sorted-subset donors had higher generation probabilities. Estimated clonotype richness was generally larger for naive than for memory subsets. Rarefaction of sorted-subset datasets indicated incomplete sequencing despite the large sequencing depth. The genetic and exposure-history diversity represented was limited by the small number of donors.

Concerning this clone: Its antigen specificity is not known. Per-base qualities were not stored, and no clone one base away is much larger.

Donors were healthy HIV-negative adults with no recently reported acute infections or vaccinations. Every donor was a Caucasian adult living in Nashville, Tennessee, USA. CD4+ T cells were enriched by magnetic negative selection; naive cells were then positively selected on CD45RA, and the negative fraction formed the memory subset. Blood was obtained by leukapheresis, after which PBMCs were separated by Ficoll-Histopaque density gradient centrifugation and cryopreserved in liquid nitrogen vapor phase. Analytical flow cytometry was used to check the purity and quantity of every magnetically sorted T cell population. From each sorted fraction, genomic DNA was isolated and quantified by UV absorbance on a Nanodrop 2000c. CDR3 length: 14 amino acids, cysteine to phenylalanine. Kept here is only the CDR3 DNA, which spans 42 bases and is read in frame from base 1. The V end gives up 6 bases and the J end 3 bases, leaving 3 bases in the junction not matched to a gene. Per the germline V gene, SNHLY is the CDR1 and FYNNEI is the CDR2.

Using the deep immunoSEQ assay, TCR CDR3 regions were amplified from genomic DNA by multiplex PCR. Extracted genomic DNA from each cell subset was spread evenly across all wells of several immunoSEQ 96-well plates, with each plate serving as a replicate. For sorted subsets, about 200 ng genomic DNA, equal to some 28,000 T cell genomes, was loaded into each replicate PCR. Purified libraries were quantified with a Qubit 3.0 fluorometer, sized on a Bioanalyzer 2100, and re-quantified with the KAPA Library Quantification kit. Each immunoSEQ 96-well plate was sequenced on its own single-read 150-cycle Illumina NextSeq 550 flow cell. The paper's data handling went like this. Because the immunoSEQ output held only junctional sequences and lacked quality scores, the filtering could not match the filtering applied to full-length reads. Sequences were annotated with PyIR, a Python wrapper for IgBLAST v1.9, and V/J genes and CDR3 were assigned using IMGT germline references. Any read was removed if the V/J assignment was weak (E-value above 1e-6), the CDR3 was missing, or the read contained stop codons, out-of-frame junctions, or ambiguous translated residues. V3J clonotypes were defined as sequences sharing the same inferred V gene, J gene, and CDR3 amino acid sequence. The percentage overlap between two repertoires was calculated by dividing the number of shared unique clonotypes by the size of the smaller repertoire. Three approaches were used to assess repertoire richness: RTK rarefaction, the Chao1 estimator, and Recon v2.1 estimates of unobserved clonotypes. OLGA was used to compute generation probabilities for all TCRbeta clonotypes that the gDNA method yielded from a few donors. TCRdb's version of the immuneACCESS table is confined to in-frame rearrangements and falls short of the full clone set. An unresolved V gene accounts for under half of the shortfall where checked; the remainder is of unknown origin. V and J calls and clone size are given by that table; D and trimming were obtained from the DNA. For this sample there are just over 2,000,000 clones; about 95% appear just once. The biggest ten clones account for under 0.15% of the sample.

The chain employs TRBV2 and TRBJ1-5; 9 bases in the junction line up with TRBD1. This receptor was identified in a man younger than 35 in good health. Sequences were obtained from naive CD4+ T cells sorted from blood. The meaning of the sample's cell subset or site label: CD45RA+ positively selected. The sequenced DNA is TGTGCCAGCAGGGGGACAGGGAACAATCAGCCCCAGCATTTT. This yields the protein CASRGTGNNQPQHF.